This TCR beta chain was sequenced in a study of cytomegalovirus exposure and HLA in healthy donors (dated by TCRdb to 2016 to 2017). Turning to the overall study: An earlier analysis of roughly 610 of the donors reported approximately 260 Gb of sequence data and 90 million to 120 million unique TCR beta sequences obtained from about 170 million T cells. An early release that covered fewer than 800 HLA-typed donors contained approximately 300 gigabases of sequencing data and around 85 million unique TCR sequences. The genetic ancestry cluster associated with self-reported Caucasian donors included approximately 85% of the roughly 400 genotyped donors. The aim of the study was to test whether cataloging public T cell receptors could identify signatures of past pathogen exposure. The T cell repertoires of some 700 subjects were profiled by immunosequencing and related to cytomegalovirus serostatus. In addition to the first cohort of roughly 670 subjects, a separate validation cohort of 100 to 150 different subjects was used. High-throughput TCR immunosequencing, statistical association of individual TCRs with disease status, and machine learning were combined to predict cytomegalovirus infection status. A later analysis re-examined previously published TCR beta repertoires from over 500 donors and added high-resolution HLA genotyping to investigate patterns of TCR occurrence. Rather than drawing on any new phenotypic data, the later analysis identified candidate immune exposures from TCR beta sequences and the way those sequences occurred across donors. In an earlier analysis of 550 to 700 of the donors, high-throughput TCR beta sequencing was used to judge whether each TCR beta V gene segment behaved as functional or pseudogenic. Donor age, sex, ethnicity and CMV serostatus were compiled together with the repertoire data. Genome-wide SNP genotypes for about 60% of the roughly 670 donors were used in a later genetic analysis, which treated that subset as a discovery cohort. Every repertoire in the discovery cohort had been generated on one and the same sequencing platform. Both class I and class II loci were covered by HLA typing, at four-digit resolution. The number of typed donors differed by locus: about 620-640 for A, B, C, DRB1 and DQB1; 522 for DQA1; about 600 for DPA1; and some 450 for DPB1. Roughly five DR-DQ haplotypes were handled as single units for association and clustering because linkage in the cohort was strong. On average, 235,054 unique TCR beta nucleotide sequences were sequenced per donor among roughly 430 genotyped donors of the cohort, with 15% to 20% of those sequences being non-productive. The paper's findings and limits, for the study overall: The classifier was reported to diagnose cytomegalovirus status with high specificity and sensitivity in both the original and validation cohorts. Some IMGT-functional V segments, including TRBV6-2 and TRBV6-3, could not be distinguished by the 87-base-pair reads and were therefore excluded. A further reported finding was that TCR beta sequences accurately predicted the HLA-A and HLA-B alleles for most subjects in the first cohort. HLA typing was unavailable for some donors at each locus, so association tests used only the typed subset. The sequencing pipeline was judged likely to have produced a cluster of highly shared sequence variants as a technical artifact. In the study, roughly 160 TCR beta chains were listed as associated with cytomegalovirus. Roughly uniform sequencing depth across donors was assumed in presence/absence analyses, although this assumption may not hold. Most CMV-associated TCR beta chains appeared to be HLA-restricted in a later analysis, and the HLA associations seemed to be driven largely by CMV exposure. Immune exposure information for the cohort was limited to CMV serostatus. In this cohort, only TCR beta chains were sequenced, and detectable features were limited by the absence of alpha or paired-chain data. According to a later analysis, TCR association rates differed among HLA loci, with DRB1 alleles showing the most associated TCRs and HLA-C alleles showing the fewest. In vitro tests confirmed that three of the cytomegalovirus-associated TCR beta chains recognize cytomegalovirus antigens. A later analysis associated 15,000 or so TCR beta sequences with specific HLA alleles at a false discovery rate of 0.05. The authors suggested that the approach could potentially be generalized to other disease states and immunological phenotypes. Across donors, most TCR sequences were observed very rarely, whereas some public TCRs were present in many individuals. According to a later genetic analysis, donors in an Asian-associated ancestry cluster had fewer N-insertions in productive TCRs than the approximately 650-donor mean. Linkage disequilibrium might explain the correlated functional status among segregating V segments, but an unknown experimental factor could not be ruled out. Assigning TCR associations to individual alleles was difficult when HLA alleles, especially DR and DQ, strongly co-occurred. An association between a missense DCLRE1C variant and V-gene and J-gene trimming of TCR beta chains was found in a later genetic analysis and replicated in an independent cohort. In a later analysis, HLA-associated TCR beta chains showed more clonal expansion and lower generation probabilities than non-associated chains that were equally common. Because counts were too low, 15 to 20 rarely observed V segments, including chromosome 9 orphons, were excluded from the earlier analysis of a few hundred of the donors. According to a later analysis, parvovirus B19, influenza, CMV and Epstein-Barr virus appeared linked to several top co-occurrence clusters. Broadly in line with IMGT annotations, most TCR beta V segments showed up in productive rearrangements about 87% or about 30% of the time in an earlier analysis of several hundred of the donors.

The cohort comprised around 700 healthy bone marrow donors. Cohort members were all nominally healthy when sampled, although unrecorded immune exposures were likely present. The donor was CMV seronegative and was included in the group of hundreds of seronegative cohort members. Each donor provided a peripheral blood sample, and peripheral blood mononuclear cells were used for TCR beta sequencing. The Qiagen DNeasy Blood Extraction Kit was used to extract genomic DNA from the blood cell samples. The protocol used for the library was the immunoSEQ multiplex PCR assay. For the multiplex PCR, a mixture combining 60 forward primers for TCR Vbeta segments and 13 reverse primers for TCR Jbeta segments was used. Amplification of the CDR3 region of rearranged TCR beta genes was performed with a multiplex PCR assay on genomic DNA. The Illumina HiSeq System was used to sequence the amplified TCR beta libraries as 87-base-pair reads. Per the source publication's procedure: A later analysis counted approximately 74 million unique TCR beta chains across the 690 or so repertoires, and some 11 million of these chains were shared by at least two donors. Raw reads were error-corrected and collapsed into unique sequences by a nearest-neighbor algorithm in which closely related sequences were merged to remove PCR and sequencing errors. CDR3 sequences were aligned to IMGT reference sequences to assign V, D and J gene segments. For a sequence to be retained, a match of at least six nucleotides was required to both a V gene segment and a J gene segment. Rearrangements were called productive when the CDR3 lacked stop codons and stayed in frame with V and J; all others were non-productive. Following IMGT convention, CDR3 was defined as the stretch from the second conserved V-encoded cysteine up to the conserved J-encoded phenylalanine. The earlier analysis of approximately 500 of the donors excluded sequences that lacked an unambiguous match to a single V gene segment. An earlier analysis of a few hundred of the donors called V segments functional above 56.7% productive rearrangements and segregating when the between-donor standard deviation exceeded 5%. To diagnose cytomegalovirus status from the catalog of TCR beta chain sequences, a statistical classification framework was built. A later analysis assigned V and J genes by comparing TCR nucleotide sequences with IMGT/GENE-DB human TR gene sequences. In a later analysis, CDR3 sequences and most-parsimonious VDJ recombination scenarios were assigned using the TCRdist pipeline. In a later analysis, each TCR beta chain was defined by its CDR3 amino acid sequence together with its V-gene family, and reads without a unique V-gene family were excluded. As a way to deal with suspected cross-contamination and a sequencing artifact, a later analysis dropped hundreds of nucleotide sequences that were highly shared and had low generation probability. In a later analysis, a clonal expansion index for each public chain was calculated from normalized within-repertoire ranks of inferred template counts. In a later analysis, generation probabilities were computed using a VDJ recombination model fitted to out-of-frame rearrangements, and the results were checked against IGoR. In a later analysis, hypergeometric tests were used to score TCR-TCR, TCR-HLA and TCR-CMV co-occurrence, with a repertoire-size bias correction applied to TCR pairs. In a later analysis, false discovery rates were estimated by permuting HLA or CMV assignments 20 times. A later analysis grouped co-occurring TCRs with DBSCAN, adding TCRdist sequence similarity when clustering within HLA-allele-positive subsets. Repertoires with fewer than 30,000 or more than 120,000 public chains, plus five repertoires with anomalous nucleotide sharing, were excluded from co-occurrence clustering. TCRdb retrieved this table from immuneACCESS and kept in-frame rearrangements only. Not all clones are present; in checked studies, unresolved V genes account for under half, and no reason is known for the remainder. V and J calls and clone size are given by that table; D and trimming were obtained from the DNA. Present in this sample are 100,000 to 150,000 clones, about four fifths of which were seen just once. The ten largest clones represent more than 1.4% of the sample.

Comment on this clone: Its antigen is still unknown. One base away there is no much larger clone; base qualities are not given.

CDR1 SNHLY and CDR2 FYNNEI are derived from the germline V gene. Measured from the cysteine to the phenylalanine, the CDR3 is 14 residues long. The sequence is cut down to CDR3 DNA, 42 bases in frame from base 1. The V end gives up 6 bases and the J end 3 bases, leaving 6 bases in the junction not matched to a gene. The V gene is TRBV2 and the J gene is TRBJ1-1; TRBD1 matches 8 bases in the middle. This TCR was sampled from a woman under 30 in good health and CMV-seronegative. The sample consisted of PBMCs. This receptor carries the CDR3 CASRRDRGDTEAFF. The DNA sequence reads TGTGCCAGCAGAAGAGACAGGGGCGACACTGAAGCTTTCTTT.